The source of this T cell receptor beta chain is a study of monozygotic twins with inflammatory bowel disease. Points from the study as a whole: Different subtypes (of T cells) could not be told apart from one another. The authors note that differing immunosuppressive treatments may have added variability to patient repertoires.

Blood was collected, roughly 2.4 ml per donor. The CDR3 is made up of 15 amino acids. The germline gives CDR1 SEHNR, CDR2 FQNEAQ (reference sequence). With respect to this clonotype: The antigen remains unidentified.

Both the TCRalpha cDNA and the TCRbeta cDNA were taken through two nested PCRs, lasting about 15 and 9 cycles. TCRdb re-called the 5' RACE reads; one entry per CDR3 protein, DNA not given. In all, the sample yields about 300,000 distinct CDR3 sequences. The J gene is TRBJ2-5, the V gene TRBV7-9. This sequence originates from a human donor with ulcerative colitis or Crohn's disease, or a healthy co-twin of an affected twin (not recorded which). The sequencing sample was made of blood. The chain's CDR3 is CASSLDGRDQETQYF.